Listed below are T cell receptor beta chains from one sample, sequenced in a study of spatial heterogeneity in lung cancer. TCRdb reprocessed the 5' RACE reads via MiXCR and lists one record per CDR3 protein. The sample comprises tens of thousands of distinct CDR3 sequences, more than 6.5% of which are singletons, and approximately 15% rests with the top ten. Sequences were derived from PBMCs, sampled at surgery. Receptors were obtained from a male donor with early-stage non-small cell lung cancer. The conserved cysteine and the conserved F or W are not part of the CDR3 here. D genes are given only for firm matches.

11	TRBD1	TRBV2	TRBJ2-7	ASTWTGAYEQY
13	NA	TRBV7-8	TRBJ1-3	ASSFGASRGNTIY
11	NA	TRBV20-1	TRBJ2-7	SASGSYQDEQY
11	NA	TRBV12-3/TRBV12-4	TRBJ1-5	ASSWDSDQPQH
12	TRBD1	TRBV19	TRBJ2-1	ASTNRGTINEQF
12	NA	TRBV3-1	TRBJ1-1	ASSQGGFDTEAF
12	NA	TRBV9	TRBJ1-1	ASSVQPADTEAF
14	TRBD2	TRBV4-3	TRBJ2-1	ASSLAGGLADREQF
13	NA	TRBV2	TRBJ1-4	ASSPNRVTNEKLF
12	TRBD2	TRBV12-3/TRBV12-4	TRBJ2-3	ASSRGGGTDTQY
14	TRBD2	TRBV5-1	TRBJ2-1	ASSLQLAGGENEQF
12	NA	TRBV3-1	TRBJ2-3	ASRLWGEADTQY
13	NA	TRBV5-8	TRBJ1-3	ASSLESGNGNTIY
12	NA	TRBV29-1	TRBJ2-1	SVALRSGGDEQF
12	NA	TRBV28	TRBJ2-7	ASTSGTHTYEQY
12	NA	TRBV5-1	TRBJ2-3	ASSLALPSDTQY
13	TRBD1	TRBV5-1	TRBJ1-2	ASSSVGGTGYGYT
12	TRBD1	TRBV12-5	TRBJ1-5	ASGFTGVNQPQH
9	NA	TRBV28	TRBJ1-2	ASRIRAGYT
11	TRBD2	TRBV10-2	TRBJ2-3	ASGGLGSDTQY
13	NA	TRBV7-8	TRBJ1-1	ASSLEGYGNTEAF
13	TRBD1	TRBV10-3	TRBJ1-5	ATRQGADSNQPQH
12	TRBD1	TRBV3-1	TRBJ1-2	ASSRSGQAYGYT
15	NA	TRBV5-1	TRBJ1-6	ASSLGFGGMGNSPLH
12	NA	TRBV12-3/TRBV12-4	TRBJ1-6	ASTLDLRDSPLH
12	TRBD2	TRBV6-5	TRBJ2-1	ASSGRLFYNEQF
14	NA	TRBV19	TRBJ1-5	ASSPPTGHSNQPQH
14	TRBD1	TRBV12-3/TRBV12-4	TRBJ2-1	ASSGEDRGLYNEQF
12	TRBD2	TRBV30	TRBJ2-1	AWSGTRGGNEQF
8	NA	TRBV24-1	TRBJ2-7	AVGGDEQY
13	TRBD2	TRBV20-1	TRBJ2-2	SARVTSGSTGELF
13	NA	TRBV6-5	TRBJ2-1	ASSYGGTAYNEQF
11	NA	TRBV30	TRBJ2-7	AWNLRGTYEQY
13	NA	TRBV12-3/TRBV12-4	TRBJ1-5	ASSAGGWSNQPQH
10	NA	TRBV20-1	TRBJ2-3	SASFDPDTQY
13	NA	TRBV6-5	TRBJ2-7	ASSPWQGTGDEQY
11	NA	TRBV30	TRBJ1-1	AWSVQGNTEAF
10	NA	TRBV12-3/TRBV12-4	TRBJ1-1	ASTLPALGAF
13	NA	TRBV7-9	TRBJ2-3	ASSASRGVTDTQY
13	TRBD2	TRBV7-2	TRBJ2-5	ASSFYGSGGETPY
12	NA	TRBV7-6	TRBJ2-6	ASSLVFGANVLT
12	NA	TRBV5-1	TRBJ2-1	ASSPISQTAEQF
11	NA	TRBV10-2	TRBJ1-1	ASSDGELLKAF
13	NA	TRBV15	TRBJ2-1	ATSKDPGSYNEQF
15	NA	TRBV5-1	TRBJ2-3	ASSLNKGPPTTDTQY
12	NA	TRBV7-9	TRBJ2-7	ASSFGTPSYEQY
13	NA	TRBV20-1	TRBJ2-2	SATDSATRTGELF
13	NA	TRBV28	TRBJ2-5	ASSFISESQETQY
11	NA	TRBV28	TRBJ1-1	ASSLAVGAEAF
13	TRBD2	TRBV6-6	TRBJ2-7	ASSYSTSGSYEQY
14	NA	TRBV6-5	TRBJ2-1	ASSRAPHNLGNEQF
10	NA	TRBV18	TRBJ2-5	ASSLKGETQY
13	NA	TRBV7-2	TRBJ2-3	ASSSRRSELDTQY
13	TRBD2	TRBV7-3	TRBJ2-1	ASSSGSGRANEQF
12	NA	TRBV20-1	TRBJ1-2	SAAGTLVNYGYT
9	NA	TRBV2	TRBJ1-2	ASSLDRSYT
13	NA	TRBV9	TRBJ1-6	ASSVQSSYNSPLH
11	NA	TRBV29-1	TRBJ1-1	SVEVPLWAEAF